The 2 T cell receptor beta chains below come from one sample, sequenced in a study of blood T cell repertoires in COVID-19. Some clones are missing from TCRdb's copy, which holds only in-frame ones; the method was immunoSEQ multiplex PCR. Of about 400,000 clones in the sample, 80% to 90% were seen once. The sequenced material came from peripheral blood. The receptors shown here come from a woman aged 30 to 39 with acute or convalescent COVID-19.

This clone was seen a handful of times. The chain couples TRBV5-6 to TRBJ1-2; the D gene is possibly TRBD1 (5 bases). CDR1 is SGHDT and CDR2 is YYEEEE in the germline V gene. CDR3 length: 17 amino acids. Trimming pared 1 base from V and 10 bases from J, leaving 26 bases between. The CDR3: CASSLRWGLHAGRLYTF. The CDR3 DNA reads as TGTGCCAGCAGCTTGAGATGGGGCTTGCACGCAGGACGTCTCTACACCTTC.

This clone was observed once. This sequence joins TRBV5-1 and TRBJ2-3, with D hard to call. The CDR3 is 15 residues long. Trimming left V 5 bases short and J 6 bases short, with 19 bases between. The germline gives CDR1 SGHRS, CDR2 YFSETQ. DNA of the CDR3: TGCGCCAGCAGTGAGTTTCAGGTTTCTGAGGATACGCAGTATTTT. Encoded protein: CASSEFQVSEDTQYF.